Below, one T cell receptor beta chain is given with its context. Its specificity is not known. The data stem from a study of post-analysis software for immune sequencing data. The CDR3 covers 15 residues. Germline V gene data show CDR1 as DFQATT and CDR2 as SNEGSKA (reference sequence). The V and J ends lost 5 bases and 1 base, in that order; junction bases with no gene match: 8. Study results and limitations: Under the F measure, samples that were prepared in one batch clustered strongly together. The study found TRBV5-6, TRBV5-1 and TRBV20-1 among several TRBV segments more frequent in patients than controls.

Unique molecular identifiers featured in each of the TCR beta cDNA libraries. From about 0.98 to 11 million T cells, roughly 0.5 million cDNA molecules were obtained. TCRdb independently ran MiXCR on the PCR reads; one entry per CDR3 protein. The sample gives about 560,000 distinct CDR3 sequences, 44% of which show up once; roughly 1.7% is in the top ten. The clonotype was recovered from a girl aged 10 to 17 with multiple sclerosis. This chain links TRBV20-1 with TRBJ2-7; 10 bases agree with TRBD2. The sequenced material came from blood. The CDR3 loop is CSAPNSGRSSYEQYF. The CDR3 DNA is TGCAGTGCTCCAAATAGCGGGAGGTCGTCCTACGAGCAGTACTTC.